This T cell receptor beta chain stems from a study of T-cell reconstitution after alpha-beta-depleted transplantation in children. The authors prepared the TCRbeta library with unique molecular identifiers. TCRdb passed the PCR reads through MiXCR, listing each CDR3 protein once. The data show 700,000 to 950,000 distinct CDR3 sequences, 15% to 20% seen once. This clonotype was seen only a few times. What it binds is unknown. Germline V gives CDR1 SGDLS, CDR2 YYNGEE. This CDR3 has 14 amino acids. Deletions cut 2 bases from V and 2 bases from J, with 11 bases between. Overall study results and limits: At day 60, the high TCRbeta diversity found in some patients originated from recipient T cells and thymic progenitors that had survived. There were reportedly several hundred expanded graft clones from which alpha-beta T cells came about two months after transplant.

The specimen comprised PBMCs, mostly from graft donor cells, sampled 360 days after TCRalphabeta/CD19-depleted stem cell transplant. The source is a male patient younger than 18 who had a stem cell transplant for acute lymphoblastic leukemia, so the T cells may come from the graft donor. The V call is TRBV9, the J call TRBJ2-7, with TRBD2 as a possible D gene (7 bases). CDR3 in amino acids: CASSVGGGAYEQYF. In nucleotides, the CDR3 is TGTGCCAGCAGCGTTGGCGGGGGCGCCTACGAGCAGTACTTC.